The source of this T cell receptor (beta chain) is a study of T cells expressing NK-cell markers. Study-level points and caveats: These clonotypes, the leaders elsewhere, also led the CD3+CD56-NKG2C+ fraction in several donors.

The CDR3 contains 13 residues. In germline, CDR1 is SGHRS, CDR2 YFSETQ. On this clonotype itself: Its antigen is still unknown.

TCRdb reprocessed the 5' RACE reads and keeps a single row for each CDR3 protein, giving no DNA. In total, the table holds 550,000 to 600,000 distinct CDR3 sequences. Sample: blood T cells: a sorted CD56 or NKG2C T cell subset, CD4+ or CD8+ T cells, or bulk PBMC T cells (not recorded which). This receptor was taken from a man aged 18 to 30 in good health. The J gene is TRBJ2-1, the V gene TRBV5-1; TCRdb's D call, TRBD1, is unchecked because there is no DNA. CDR3: CASSSAGMPEQFF.